The 28 T cell receptor beta chains given below trace back to one sample, sequenced in a study of cytomegalovirus exposure and HLA in healthy donors. Sequencing was performed with immunoSEQ multiplex PCR; in TCRdb, only in-frame clones are kept and a portion is missing. The sample has fewer than 90,000 clones; 84% are singletons. Sequenced sample: PBMCs. Receptors were obtained from a woman aged 18-30 years in good health and CMV-seropositive.

This chain connects TRBV19 to TRBJ2-1; 8 bases are a match to TRBD1. The CDR3 is 15 amino acids. V shed 3 bases and J 5 bases; nucleotides not matched to a gene: 6. Germline loops: CDR1 LNHDA, CDR2 SQIVND (reference sequence). The CDR3 region is CASSISGGAHNEQFF. For the CDR3, the DNA is TGTGCCAGTAGTATCTCAGGGGGCGCGCACAATGAGCAGTTCTTC.

V and J are TRBV28 and TRBJ2-6; TRBD1 agrees at 7 bases. Germline trimming cut 5 bases from V and 2 bases from J; bases unmatched to any gene: 12. The CDR3 totals 18 residues. Germline values: CDR1 MDHEN, CDR2 SYDVKM. The CDR3 sequence: CASSGYRGKDTGANVLTF. CDR3 DNA sequence: TGTGCCAGCAGTGGCTACAGGGGAAAAGATACTGGGGCCAACGTCCTGACTTTC.

The J gene is TRBJ2-1, the V gene TRBV9, with 7 positions matching TRBD2. CDR1 is SGDLS and CDR2 is YYNGEE in the germline V gene. CDR3 length: 16 amino acids. V lost 0 bases to trimming and J lost 9 bases; unmatched junction nucleotides: 12. The CDR3 here is CASSVDGRGTHGEQFF. The CDR3 DNA is TGTGCCAGCAGCGTAGATGGGCGGGGGACCCACGGTGAGCAGTTCTTC.

The chain links TRBV10-3 to TRBJ2-1; 8 bases fit TRBD2. Germline-derived CDR1 and CDR2 are ENHRY and SYGVKD. J gave up 4 bases and V 0 bases, and 8 bases lay outside the gene matches. There are 17 residues in the CDR3. The CDR3 loop is CAISESRGLAGYNEQFF. The CDR3 DNA reads TGTGCCATCAGTGAGTCGAGGGGCCTAGCGGGTTACAATGAGCAGTTCTTC.

The J gene is TRBJ1-1, the V gene TRBV6-4; possibly TRBD1 for D (5 bases). The V and J ends lost 6 bases and 1 base respectively, with 9 bases between them. The CDR3 runs 13 residues. CDR1 MRHNA and CDR2 SNTAGT come from the germline V gene. The CDR3 DNA reads as TGTGCCAGCAGCGACGGGGCGAACACTGAAGCTTTCTTT. Its translation is CASSDGANTEAFF.

The chain carries TRBV5-1 and TRBJ2-2; tentative D call: TRBD1 (6 bases). This CDR3 is built from 15 residues. Per the germline V gene, CDR1 is SGHRS and CDR2 is YFSETQ. V dropped 7 bases and J dropped 0 bases, with 13 bases sitting between them. Here the CDR3 DNA reads TGCGCCAGCGGAAGACAGGTTGCGAACACCGGGGAGCTGTTTTTT. Encoded protein: CASGRQVANTGELFF.

The V and J genes are TRBV28 and TRBJ1-6; no clear D gene. Trimming took off 2 bases at V and 4 bases at J, with 6 bases between the two ends. The CDR3 covers 14 residues. Germline V lookup: CDR1 MDHEN, CDR2 SYDVKM. The CDR3 loop reads CASSLRSYNSPLHF. The CDR3 coding sequence is TGTGCCAGCAGTTTACGGAGTTATAATTCACCCCTCCACTTT. Based on the CDR3 plus reference TRBV28 and TRBJ1-6, the full variable domain is DVKVTQSSRYLVKRTGEKVFLECVQDMDHENMFWYRQDPGLGLRLIYFSYDVKMKEKGDIPEGYSVSREKKERFSLILESASTNQTSMYLCASSLRSYNSPLHFGNGTRLTVT.

Notes on this clone: An end of the junction differs from the germline gene, which may be a read error. The V gene is TRBV7-9, the J gene TRBJ1-2; 11 bases align to TRBD1. This CDR3 has 14 residues. Germline-derived CDR1 and CDR2 are SEHNR and FQNEAQ (reference sequence). The CDR3: CGGGPGQGGYGYTF. The CDR3 region has the DNA TGCGGAGGGGGACCGGGACAGGGGGGCTATGGCTACACCTTC. The complete variable domain, with remaining parts taken from reference TRBV7-9 and TRBJ1-2, reads DTGVSQNPRHKITKRGQNVTFRCDPISEHNRLYWYRQTLGQGPEFLTYFQNEAQLEKSRLLSDRFSAERPKGSFSTLEIQRTEQGDSAMYLCGGGPGQGGYGYTFGSGTRLTVV.

The chain recombines TRBV6-1 with TRBJ2-7, with D maybe TRBD1 (6 bases). Germline assignment: CDR1 MNHNS and CDR2 SASEGT. Between the trimmed V and J ends, which lost 7 bases and 0 bases, there was a span of 13 bases. This CDR3 comprises 14 residues. This CDR3 is CASIVTGFSYEQYF. As DNA, the CDR3 is TGTGCCAGCATAGTAACAGGGTTCTCCTACGAGCAGTACTTC.

The V gene is TRBV19, the J gene TRBJ2-7, with D perhaps matching TRBD1 (5 bases). CDR1 LNHDA and CDR2 SQIVND come from the germline V gene (reference sequence). This CDR3 is 15 amino acids long. V was trimmed by 3 bases and J by 1 base, leaving 13 bases between them. The CDR3 nucleotides are TGTGCCAGTAGTATCTCACCCAGGGCGTCCTACGAGCAGTACTTC. The encoded protein is CASSISPRASYEQYF.

J is TRBJ2-1 and V is TRBV18; no clear D. The germline CDR1 and CDR2 sequences are KGHSH and LQKENI. V lost 3 bases and J 6 bases, leaving 15 bases between the germline ends. The CDR3 runs 15 residues. The CDR3 loop reads CASSPRDSRANEQFF. CDR3 coding DNA: TGTGCCAGCTCACCGAGAGACTCGCGCGCCAATGAGCAGTTCTTC.

This clone has a handful of counts. The chain employs TRBV19 and TRBJ1-5; D possibly corresponds to TRBD1 (6 bases). Germline loops: CDR1 LNHDA, CDR2 SQIVND (reference sequence). V gave up 1 base and J gave up 11 bases, with 15 bases separating them. CDR3 size: 14 residues. The CDR3 bases are TGTGCCAGTAGTATAGGCAGGGCTCAGGGGACCCAGCATTTT. Amino acids: CASSIGRAQGTQHF. Combining the CDR3 with reference TRBV19 and TRBJ1-5 gives the whole variable domain DGGITQSPKYLFRKEGQNVTLSCEQNLNHDAMYWYRQDPGQGLRLIYYSQIVNDFQKGDIAEGYSVSREKKESFPLTVTSAQKNPTAFYLCASSIGRAQGTQHFGDGTRLSIL.

This clone was seen only once. The J gene is TRBJ2-7, the V gene TRBV29-1; 7 positions agree with TRBD2. CDR1 is SQVTM and CDR2 is ANQGSEA in the germline V gene. V gave up 4 bases and J gave up 7 bases; unmatched junction bases: 10. The CDR3 runs to 13 residues. The CDR3 nucleotides are TGCAGCGTTGCCCTGTCCGGGGGAGGGGAGCAGTACTTC. It is translated as CSVALSGGGEQYF.

V is TRBV7-4 and J is TRBJ1-4, with 7 positions matching TRBD1. Unmatched junction bases numbered 6, after V lost 2 bases and J lost 6 bases. This CDR3 contains 15 residues. CDR1 is SGHVT and CDR2 is SQSDAQ in the germline V gene. The CDR3 region is CASSLNRGVDEKLFF. In DNA, the CDR3 is TGTGCCAGCAGCTTAAACAGGGGAGTAGATGAAAAACTGTTTTTT.

This chain links TRBV7-2 with TRBJ2-3; TRBD2 might be the D (6 bases). CDR1 is SGHTA and CDR2 is FQGNSA in the germline V gene. The CDR3 runs to 14 residues. Between the trimmed V and J ends, which lost 5 bases and 6 bases, there was a span of 15 bases. This CDR3 reads CASSLWDSTDTQYF. As DNA, the CDR3 is TGTGCCAGCAGCCTCTGGGACTCCACCGATACGCAGTATTTT. Combining the CDR3 with reference TRBV7-2 and TRBJ2-3 gives the whole variable domain GAGVSQSPSNKVTEKGKDVELRCDPISGHTALYWYRQSLGQGLEFLIYFQGNSAPDKSGLPSDRFSAERTGGSVSTLTIQRTQQEDSAVYLCASSLWDSTDTQYFGPGTRLTVL.

J is TRBJ1-4 and V is TRBV6-1; D uncertain. The CDR3 runs 14 residues. From germline, CDR1 is MNHNS and CDR2 SASEGT. V lost 4 bases to trimming and J lost 2 bases, with 8 bases between them. CDR3 sequence reads: CASSGSGTNEKLFF. CDR3 nucleotides: TGTGCCAGCAGTGGGTCGGGGACTAATGAAAAACTGTTTTTT.

This clone was seen only once. V is TRBV13 and J is TRBJ2-7; D perhaps matches TRBD1 (6 bases). The CDR3 runs 15 residues. Trimming cost V 5 bases and J 1 base, with 15 bases left between them. Germline CDR1 PRHDT, CDR2 FYEKMQ (reference sequence). The CDR3 DNA sequence: TGTGCCAGCAGCCCAAGGACAGACGCTTCCTACGAGCAGTACTTC. It specifies CASSPRTDASYEQYF.

The CDR3 region has the DNA TGTGCCAGCAGTTTATCGGTCGGGGATGGCTATGGCTACACCTTC. Protein sequence: CASSLSVGDGYGYTF. The chain joins TRBV27 to TRBJ1-2, with D unclear. V was pared by 0 bases and J by 4 bases, with 12 bases between. The CDR3 is made up of 15 amino acids. From germline, CDR1 is MNHEY and CDR2 SMNVEV (reference sequence).

The chain carries TRBV30 and TRBJ1-5; the D is unclear. The CDR3 contains 14 residues. The V end was cut by 4 bases, the J end by 2 bases, with 12 bases between. The V gene's germline CDR1 is GTSNPN and CDR2 SVGIG (reference sequence). The CDR3 coding sequence is TGTGCCTGGAACCCACAGACGGGCAATCAGCCCCAGCATTTT. This encodes CAWNPQTGNQPQHF.

The chain carries TRBV5-1 and TRBJ2-5; D may be TRBD1 (8 bases). V lost 4 bases to trimming and J lost 5 bases, with 15 bases between them. The V gene's germline CDR1 is SGHRS and CDR2 YFSETQ. This CDR3 comprises 14 residues. Written as DNA, the CDR3 is TGCGCCAGCAGCCACGGACAGGGAGGGGAGACCCAGTACTTC. This gives the protein CASSHGQGGETQYF.

This rearrangement joins TRBV4-3 to TRBJ2-6; D is uncertain. The V gene lost 1 base and the J gene lost 1 base, with 8 bases spanning the gap. This CDR3 has 16 residues. CDR1 and CDR2 (germline): LGHNA, YSLEER. In DNA form, the CDR3 reads TGCGCCAGCAGCCAAGGGGCTGGGTCTGGGGCCAACGTCCTGACTTTC. Encoded protein: CASSQGAGSGANVLTF.

The V gene is TRBV7-9, the J gene TRBJ2-1; the D is unclear. Per the germline V gene, CDR1 is SEHNR and CDR2 is FQNEAQ (reference sequence). Deletions cut 3 bases from V and 5 bases from J, with 5 bases between. The CDR3 length is 12 residues. CDR3 loop: CASSFRDNEQFF. The DNA for the CDR3 is TGTGCCAGCAGCTTTCGGGACAATGAGCAGTTCTTC.

The chain combines TRBV4-1 with TRBJ2-7; no clear D. V was trimmed by 1 base and J by 3 bases, leaving 13 bases between them. This CDR3 region has 15 residues. CDR1 is MGHRA, CDR2 YSYEKL, per germline. CDR3 in DNA: TGCGCCAGCAGCCAAGTCAACACGCAGGTCTACGAGCAGTACTTC. Encoded protein: CASSQVNTQVYEQYF.

The chain carries TRBV7-6 and TRBJ2-2; TRBD2 matches at 11 bases. The length of the CDR3 is 18 residues. Germline V gene data show CDR1 as SGHVS and CDR2 as FNYEAQ. V was pared by 0 bases and J by 3 bases, with 6 bases of the junction left unmatched. The CDR3 is CASSLAATSGGYTGELFF. In DNA, the CDR3 is TGTGCCAGCAGCTTAGCGGCCACTAGCGGGGGATACACCGGGGAGCTGTTTTTT.

The gene calls are TRBV5-1 and TRBJ1-4; tentative D call: TRBD1 (5 bases). Deletions cut 0 bases from V and 8 bases from J, with 14 bases between. The CDR3 runs 15 residues. The germline CDR1 and CDR2 sequences are SGHRS and YFSETQ. In nucleotides, the CDR3 is TGCGCCAGCAGCTTGGGGGCAGGGCCAGGGGAAAAACTGTTTTTT. This sequence encodes CASSLGAGPGEKLFF.

The chain joins TRBV11-2 to TRBJ2-1; 9 bases fit TRBD1. CDR1 SGHAT and CDR2 FQNNGV come from the germline V gene. There are 16 residues in the CDR3. The V segment lost 7 bases and the J segment 13 bases; nucleotides outside the gene matches: 20. CDR3 sequence reads: CASTSPGQTGGGLQFF. The CDR3 coding sequence is TGTGCCAGCACCTCCCCCGGCCAGACAGGGGGGGGGTTACAGTTCTTC.

This chain joins TRBV27 and TRBJ2-1; 8 nucleotides agree with TRBD2. The CDR3 length is 16 residues. Per the germline V gene, CDR1 is MNHEY and CDR2 is SMNVEV (reference sequence). V dropped 6 bases and J dropped 2; count of bases not matched to a gene: 9. CDR3 bases: TGTGCCAGCAGGGGCGATGGCGGGGGGACCTACAATGAGCAGTTCTTC. The encoded protein is CASRGDGGGTYNEQFF.

The chain combines TRBV19 with TRBJ2-7, with 7 nucleotides matching TRBD1. The germline CDR1 and CDR2 sequences are LNHDA and SQIVND (reference sequence). CDR3 length: 17 residues. Losses at the gene ends were 5 bases for V and 2 bases for J; bases not matched to a gene: 15. The CDR3 nucleotides are TGTGCCAGTAGTCCGGGGAGCGACAGGGTTATCCCCTACGAGCAGTACTTC. Translating it yields CASSPGSDRVIPYEQYF.